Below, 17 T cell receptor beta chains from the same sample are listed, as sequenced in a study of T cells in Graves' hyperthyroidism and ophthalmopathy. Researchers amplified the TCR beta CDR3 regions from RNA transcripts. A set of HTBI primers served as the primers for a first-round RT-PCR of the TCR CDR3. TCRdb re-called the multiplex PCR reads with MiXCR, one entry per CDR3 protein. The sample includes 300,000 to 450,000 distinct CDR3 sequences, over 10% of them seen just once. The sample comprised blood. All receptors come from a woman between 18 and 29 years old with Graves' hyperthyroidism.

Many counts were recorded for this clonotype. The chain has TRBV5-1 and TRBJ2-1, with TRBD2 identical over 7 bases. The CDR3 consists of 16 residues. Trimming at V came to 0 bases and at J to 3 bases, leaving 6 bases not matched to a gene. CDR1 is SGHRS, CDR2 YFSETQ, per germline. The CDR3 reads CASSLDGGRSYNEQFF. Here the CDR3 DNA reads TGCGCCAGCAGCTTGGATGGCGGGAGAAGCTACAATGAGCAGTTCTTC.

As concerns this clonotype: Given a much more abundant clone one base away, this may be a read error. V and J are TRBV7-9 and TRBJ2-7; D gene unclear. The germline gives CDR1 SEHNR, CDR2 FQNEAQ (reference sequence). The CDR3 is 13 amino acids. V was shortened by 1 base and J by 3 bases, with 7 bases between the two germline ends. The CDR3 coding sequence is TGTGCCAGCAGCTTAGTTGGGGACTACGAGCAGTACTTC. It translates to CASSLVGDYEQYF.

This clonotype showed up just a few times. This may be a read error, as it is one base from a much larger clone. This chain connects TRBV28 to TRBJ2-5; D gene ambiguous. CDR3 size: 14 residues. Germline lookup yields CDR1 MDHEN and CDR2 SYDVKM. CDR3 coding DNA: TGTGCCAGCAGCGCCAATCTAGTTTCAGAGGCCCAGTACTTC. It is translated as CASSANLVSEAQYF. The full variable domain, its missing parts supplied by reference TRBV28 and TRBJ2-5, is DVKVTQSSRYLVKRTGEKVFLECVQDMDHENMFWYRQDPGLGLRLIYFSYDVKMKEKGDIPEGYSVSREKKERFSLILESASTNQTSMYLCASSANLVSEAQYFGPGTRLLVL.

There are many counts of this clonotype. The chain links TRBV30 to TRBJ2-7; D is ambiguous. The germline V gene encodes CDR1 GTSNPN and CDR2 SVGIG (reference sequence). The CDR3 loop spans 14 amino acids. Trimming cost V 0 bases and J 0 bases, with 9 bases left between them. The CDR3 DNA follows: TGTGCCTGGAGTGTACAAGCAGACTCCTACGAGCAGTACTTC. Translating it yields CAWSVQADSYEQYF.

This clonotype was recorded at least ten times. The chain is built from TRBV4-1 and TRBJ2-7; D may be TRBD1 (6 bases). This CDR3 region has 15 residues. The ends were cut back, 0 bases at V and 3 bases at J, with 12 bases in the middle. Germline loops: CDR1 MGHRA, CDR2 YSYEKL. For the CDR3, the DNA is TGCGCCAGCAGCCAAGAGTTAAACAGGGTCTACGAGCAGTACTTC. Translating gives CASSQELNRVYEQYF.

CDR3 DNA sequence: TGTGCCATCAGTGATAAGTATAAAAGGACAGGGACGTTTAACACTGAAGCTTTCTTT. Translation gives CAISDKYKRTGTFNTEAFF. The chain links TRBV10-3 to TRBJ1-1; TRBD1 matches at 8 bases. This CDR3 spans 19 amino acids. Germline V gene lookup returns CDR1 ENHRY and CDR2 SYGVKD. After removal of 3 bases from V and 2 bases from J, the junction contained 17 bases not matched to a gene.

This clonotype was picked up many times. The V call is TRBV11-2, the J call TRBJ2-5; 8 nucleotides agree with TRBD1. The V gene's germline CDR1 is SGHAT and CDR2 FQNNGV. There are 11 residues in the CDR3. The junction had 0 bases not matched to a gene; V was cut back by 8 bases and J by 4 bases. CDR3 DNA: TGTGCCAGCCAGGGGGCAGAGACCCAGTACTTC. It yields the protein CASQGAETQYF.

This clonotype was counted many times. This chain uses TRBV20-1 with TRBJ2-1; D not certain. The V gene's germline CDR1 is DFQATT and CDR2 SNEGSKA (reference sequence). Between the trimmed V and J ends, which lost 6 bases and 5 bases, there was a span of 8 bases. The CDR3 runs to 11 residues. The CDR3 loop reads CSASRDNEQFF. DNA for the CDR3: TGCAGTGCGAGTAGGGACAATGAGCAGTTCTTC.

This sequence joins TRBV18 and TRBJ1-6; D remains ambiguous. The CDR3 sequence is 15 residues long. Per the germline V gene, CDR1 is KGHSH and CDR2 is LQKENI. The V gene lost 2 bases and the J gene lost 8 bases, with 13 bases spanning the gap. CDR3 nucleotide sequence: TGTGCCAGCTCACCAATGGGGTGGGGAGATTCACCCCTCCACTTT. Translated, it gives CASSPMGWGDSPLHF. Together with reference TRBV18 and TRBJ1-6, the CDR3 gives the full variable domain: NAGVMQNPRHLVRRRGQEARLRCSPMKGHSHVYWYRQLPEEGLKFMVYLQKENIIDESGMPKERFSAEFPKEGPSILRIQQVVRGDSAAYFCASSPMGWGDSPLHFGNGTRLTVT.

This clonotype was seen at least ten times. The DNA for the CDR3 is TGTGCCAGCAGTTCCGGGACAGGGTTAGATGGCTACACCTTC. It translates to CASSSGTGLDGYTF. This chain links TRBV27 with TRBJ1-2; 9 bases are a match to TRBD1. Trimming took 4 bases from V and 6 from J; bases not matched to a gene: 6. Germline V gene lookup returns CDR1 MNHEY and CDR2 SMNVEV (reference sequence). The CDR3 length is 14 residues.

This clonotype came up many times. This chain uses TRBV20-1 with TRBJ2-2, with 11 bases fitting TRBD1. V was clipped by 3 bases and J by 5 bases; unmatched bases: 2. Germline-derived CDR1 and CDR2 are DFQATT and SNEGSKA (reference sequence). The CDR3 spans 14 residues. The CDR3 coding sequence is TGCAGTGCTAGCGGGACAGGGGGGACCGGGGAGCTGTTTTTT. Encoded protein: CSASGTGGTGELFF.

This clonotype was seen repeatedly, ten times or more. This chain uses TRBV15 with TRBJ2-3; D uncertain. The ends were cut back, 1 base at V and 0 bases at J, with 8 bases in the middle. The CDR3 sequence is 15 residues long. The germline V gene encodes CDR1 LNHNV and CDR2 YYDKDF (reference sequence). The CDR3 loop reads CATSRVQYSTDTQYF. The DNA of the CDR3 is TGTGCCACCAGCAGAGTACAGTACAGCACAGATACGCAGTATTTT.

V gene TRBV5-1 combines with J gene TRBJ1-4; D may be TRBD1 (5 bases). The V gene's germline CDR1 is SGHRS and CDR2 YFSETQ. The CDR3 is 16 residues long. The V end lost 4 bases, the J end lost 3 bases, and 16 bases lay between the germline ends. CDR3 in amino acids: CASSPWPRESNEKLFF. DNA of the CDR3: TGCGCCAGCAGCCCCTGGCCCAGGGAATCTAATGAAAAACTGTTTTTT.

The DNA for the CDR3 is TGTGCCAGTGACAGCTACACTGAAGCTTTCTTT. Protein sequence: CASDSYTEAFF. The chain uses TRBV25-1 and TRBJ1-1; D might be TRBD1 (5 bases). Germline lookup yields CDR1 MGHDK and CDR2 SYGVNS. V was trimmed by 9 bases and J by 3 bases, leaving 8 bases between them. The CDR3 runs to 11 residues.

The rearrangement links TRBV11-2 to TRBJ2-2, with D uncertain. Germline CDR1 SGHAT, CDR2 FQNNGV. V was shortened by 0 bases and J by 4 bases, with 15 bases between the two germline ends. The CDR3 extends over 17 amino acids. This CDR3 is CASSLDLGLMFTGELFF. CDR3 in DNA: TGTGCCAGCAGCTTAGATCTAGGGCTGATGTTCACCGGGGAGCTGTTTTTT.

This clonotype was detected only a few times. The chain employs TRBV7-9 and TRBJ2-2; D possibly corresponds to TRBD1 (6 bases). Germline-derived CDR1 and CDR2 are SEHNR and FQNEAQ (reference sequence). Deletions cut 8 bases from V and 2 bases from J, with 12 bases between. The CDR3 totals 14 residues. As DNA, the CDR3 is TGTGCCAGCCCCCTGGACAGTAACACCGGGGAGCTGTTTTTT. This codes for CASPLDSNTGELFF. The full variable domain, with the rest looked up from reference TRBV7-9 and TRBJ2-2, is DTGVSQNPRHKITKRGQNVTFRCDPISEHNRLYWYRQTLGQGPEFLTYFQNEAQLEKSRLLSDRFSAERPKGSFSTLEIQRTEQGDSAMYLCASPLDSNTGELFFGEGSRLTVL.

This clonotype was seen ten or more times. The CDR3 DNA is TGCAGTGGGGTTGGTGAAGGGGGCCTCCGGCAGTACTTC. This gives the protein CSGVGEGGLRQYF. The chain couples TRBV20-1 to TRBJ2-7, with 7 bases lining up with TRBD1. CDR1 and CDR2 (germline): DFQATT, SNEGSKA (reference sequence). The trim removed 7 bases at V and 9 bases at J, leaving 15 bases unmatched. The CDR3 length is 13 residues.